These T cell receptor beta chains were read from a single sample in a study of blood T cell repertoires in COVID-19. The protocol was immunoSEQ multiplex PCR, while the TCRdb copy is restricted to in-frame clones and leaves out a portion. The table includes about 290,000 clones, under 90% detected once. Sequenced material: PBMCs or T cells enriched from blood (not recorded which). These receptors were collected from a woman aged 40 to 50 who had recovered from COVID-19. The CDR3 runs from the conserved cysteine through the conserved F or W. The order of the fields is D gene, J gene, V gene, clone size, CDR3 DNA, CDR3 protein. A D gene is named only where the DNA matches it firmly. The size field is filled for only some rows; it gives once, few, many or a size class.

>TRBD1|TRBJ2-2|TRBV5-6|.
TGTGCCAGCAGCTTGGTAGCAGGGGGATTGACCGGGGAGCTGTTTTTT
CASSLVAGGLTGELFF
>.|TRBJ1-4|TRBV5-5|once
TGTGCCAGCAGCTTATTAGGGGAATCTAATGAAAAACTGTTTTTT
CASSLLGESNEKLFF
>TRBD2|TRBJ2-7|TRBV7-2|.
TGTGCCAGCAGCTTAGCGCGCCTAGCGGGCGGCGCTTCCTACGAGCAGTACTTC
CASSLARLAGGASYEQYF
>TRBD2|TRBJ2-1|TRBV6-2/TRBV6-3|.
TGTGCCAGCAGTTTACCTAGCGGGAGACATGAGCAGTTCTTC
CASSLPSGRHEQFF
>TRBD1|TRBJ1-5|TRBV2|.
TGTGCCAGCAGCGGACAGGGCTGGAATCAGCCCCAGCATTTT
CASSGQGWNQPQHF
>.|TRBJ2-1|TRBV18|.
TGTGCCAGCTCACCTTTTGAGGCTGATGAGCAGTTCTTC
CASSPFEADEQFF
>.|TRBJ1-1|TRBV18|.
TGTGCCAGCTCACCTACCGGGACTTCGGAGGGGGCTTTCTTT
CASSPTGTSEGAFF
>TRBD1|TRBJ1-6|TRBV7-8|.
TGTGCCAGCAGTACAGGGGGCGTGAGGTCACCCCTCCACTTT
CASSTGGVRSPLHF
>TRBD1|TRBJ1-2|TRBV3-1/TRBV3-2|few
TGTGCCAGCCAGACAGGGTGGAGTGGCTACACCTTC
CASQTGWSGYTF
>TRBD1|TRBJ1-1|TRBV19|.
TGTGCCAGTAGTCGTAAGGGACAGATGAACACTGAAGCTTTCTTT
CASSRKGQMNTEAFF
>.|TRBJ1-1|TRBV7-9|once
TGTGCCAGCAGAGTGAGAGCCAACACTGAAGCTTTCTTT
CASRVRANTEAFF
>TRBD1|TRBJ2-2|TRBV14|.
TGTGCCAGCAGCGCCAAGCGGTTGGGGACAGGGTTATCCGGGGAGCTGTTTTTT
CASSAKRLGTGLSGELFF
>TRBD1|TRBJ1-3|TRBV18|.
TGTGCCAGCTCACCACCGGGACAGGGGGCTTCTGGAAACACCATATATTTT
CASSPPGQGASGNTIYF
>TRBD1|TRBJ1-5|TRBV2|.
TGTGCCAGCAAAAAGGGGGCAGGGGATCAGCCCCAGCATTTT
CASKKGAGDQPQHF
>.|TRBJ1-5|TRBV27|.
TGTGCCAGCAGTTTAGGGGAGATGGACAATCAGCCCCAGCATTTT
CASSLGEMDNQPQHF
>TRBD1|TRBJ1-2|TRBV5-6|.
TGTGCCAGCAGGACGATACCCGGGACAGGGGTCGGCTATGGCTACACCTTC
CASRTIPGTGVGYGYTF
>.|TRBJ1-1|TRBV6-5|.
TGTGCCAGCAGCGGCAGGCCGAACACTGAAGCTTTCTTT
CASSGRPNTEAFF
>.|TRBJ1-6|TRBV6-5|.
TGTGCCAGCAGTTACTCGAATAGGGGCAATTCACCCCTCCACTTT
CASSYSNRGNSPLHF
>.|TRBJ1-2|TRBV29-1|.
TGCAGCGTTGACCCGACATATGGCTACACCTTC
CSVDPTYGYTF
>TRBD2|TRBJ2-1|TRBV18|.
TGTGCCAGCTCTCTCCTTTTCGGGACTACCTACAATGAGCAGTTCTTC
CASSLLFGTTYNEQFF
>TRBD1|TRBJ1-2|TRBV5-1|.
TGCGCCAGCAGCCACAGACAGGGGAACTATGGCTACACCTTC
CASSHRQGNYGYTF
>.|TRBJ1-2|TRBV7-2|.
TGTGCCAGCAGCCTATTGCGTGTAGAGGGCTACACCTTC
CASSLLRVEGYTF
>TRBD1|TRBJ1-3|TRBV3-1/TRBV3-2|.
TGTGCCAGCAGCCAATTGGACAGGGTGGGAAACACCATATATTTT
CASSQLDRVGNTIYF
>.|TRBJ2-1|TRBV18|.
TGTGCCAGCTCACCACGGCAAAACTCCTACAATGAGCAGTTCTTC
CASSPRQNSYNEQFF
>.|TRBJ1-1|TRBV10-1|.
TGCGCCAGCAGTGAGTCGGCTAACACTGAAGCTTTCTTT
CASSESANTEAFF
>.|TRBJ2-5|TRBV11-2|.
TGTGCCAGCAGCTTAATGATTGCGGAGACCCAGTACTTC
CASSLMIAETQYF
>.|TRBJ1-3|TRBV5-1|.
TGCGCCAGCAGCTTGGAGGCAGGGGATAGAAACACCATATATTTT
CASSLEAGDRNTIYF
>TRBD1|TRBJ1-1|TRBV6-5|once
TGTGCCAGCAGGGATGGGACAGGGGGGAACACTGAAGCTTTCTTT
CASRDGTGGNTEAFF
>.|TRBJ1-4|TRBV11-2|.
TGTGCCAGCAGCTTAGCCCGCGGGGATGAAAAACTGTTTTTT
CASSLARGDEKLFF
>TRBD1|TRBJ2-6|TRBV9|.
TGTGCCAGCAGCCCCCGGACAGGGCGAAGCTCTGGGGCCAACGTCCTGACTTTC
CASSPRTGRSSGANVLTF
>.|TRBJ1-5|TRBV5-6|.
TGTGCCAGCAGCTTAAGAATCTGGGGAGGGCAGCCCCAGCATTTT
CASSLRIWGGQPQHF
>.|TRBJ1-1|TRBV6-5|.
TGTGCCAGCAGACTAGGAGAACACATGAACACTGAAGCTTTCTTT
CASRLGEHMNTEAFF
>.|TRBJ2-5|TRBV19|.
TGTGCCAGTAGTATCATGGGGGGATCGGTTGGGGAGACCCAGTACTTC
CASSIMGGSVGETQYF
>TRBD1|TRBJ1-6|TRBV4-3|.
TGCGCCAGCAGCCAACGCCCCGGGACAGATCATTCACCCCTCCACTTT
CASSQRPGTDHSPLHF
>.|TRBJ2-2|TRBV14|.
TGTGCCAGCAGCCAACTCAGGGCCGGGGAGCTGTTTTTT
CASSQLRAGELFF
>TRBD1|TRBJ2-1|TRBV3-1/TRBV3-2|.
TGTGCCAGCAGCCCGGACAGGGGGCTTTACAATGAGCAGTTCTTC
CASSPDRGLYNEQFF
>.|TRBJ1-2|TRBV9|.
TGTGCCAGCAGTGTAGGACAGTCCTATGGCTACACCTTC
CASSVGQSYGYTF
>TRBD1|TRBJ1-3|TRBV6-5|.
TGTGCCAGCACGTTACAGGGGGACGGAAACACCATATATTTT
CASTLQGDGNTIYF
>.|TRBJ1-2|TRBV9|.
TGTGCCAGCAGCGTGTCACTAGACCTCAACTATGGCTACACCTTC
CASSVSLDLNYGYTF
>.|TRBJ2-7|TRBV2|.
TGTGCCAGCAGCGAGGATAGAAGCTCGGGGCAGTACTTC
CASSEDRSSGQYF
>.|TRBJ1-2|TRBV3-1/TRBV3-2|.
TGTGCCAGCAGCCACAGGGCTAACTATGGCTACACCTTC
CASSHRANYGYTF
>.|TRBJ1-2|TRBV14|few
TGTGCCAGCAGCCAAACCGGGACAACTCTCGGCTACACCTTC
CASSQTGTTLGYTF
>TRBD2|TRBJ2-5|TRBV7-2|.
TGTGCCAGCAGCCGTGGGGGGGAAGAGACCCAGTACTTC
CASSRGGEETQYF
>.|TRBJ2-5|TRBV18|.
TGTGCCAGCTCACCTCGAGCGGCCAGAGGCAAGGAGACCCAGTACTTC
CASSPRAARGKETQYF
>TRBD1|TRBJ2-7|TRBV5-3|.
TGTGCCAGAAGCTTAAAGTTTAAATCCGGGACAGGGGTCTACGAGCAGTACTTC
CARSLKFKSGTGVYEQYF
>.|TRBJ1-6|TRBV5-1|.
TGCGCCAGCAGGGGCAGGGTTAATTCACCCCTCCACTTT
CASRGRVNSPLHF
>.|TRBJ1-1|TRBV5-1|once
TGCGCCAGCAGCTTGGCCGTCAGGTCGAACACTGAAGCTTTCTTT
CASSLAVRSNTEAFF
>TRBD1|TRBJ1-6|TRBV6-5|.
TGTGCCAGCAGTTACTCAGGGACAGGGGTTAATTCACCCCTCCACTTT
CASSYSGTGVNSPLHF
>.|TRBJ1-2|TRBV19|.
TGTGCCAGTAGTATAGTCACCTCGGGGTATGGCTACACCTTC
CASSIVTSGYGYTF
>.|TRBJ1-6|TRBV11-2|.
TGTGCCAGCAGCGGTCCGGGTTCACCCCTCCACTTT
CASSGPGSPLHF
>.|TRBJ2-7|TRBV5-4|.
TGTGCCAGCAGCTTAACGTTAGGCGGGGCCTACGAGCAGTACTTC
CASSLTLGGAYEQYF
>TRBD1|TRBJ1-4|TRBV19|.
TGTGCCAGTAGTCCCCCGGGACAGGGCGCAACTAATGAAAAACTGTTTTTT
CASSPPGQGATNEKLFF
>TRBD1|TRBJ1-3|TRBV2|.
TGTGCCAGCAGAAGGGGGACAGGGGCTGGAAACACCATATATTTT
CASRRGTGAGNTIYF
>.|TRBJ2-1|TRBV18|.
TGTGCCAGCTCACGGGGGGGCAGGTCCTACAATGAGCAGTTCTTC
CASSRGGRSYNEQFF